These 5 T cell receptor beta chains were sequenced from one sample in a study of blood T cell repertoires in COVID-19. Repertoires were generated with immunoSEQ multiplex PCR, while TCRdb's copy carries only in-frame clones and drops some. Of more than 110,000 clones listed, about 75% are singletons. Sequences were obtained from PBMCs or T cells enriched from blood (not recorded which). Receptors were obtained from a woman in her 50s who had recovered from COVID-19.

The V and J genes are TRBV7-8 and TRBJ1-1, with D maybe TRBD1 (5 bases). The length of the CDR3 is 15 residues. V lost 4 bases, J lost 2 bases, and 14 bases lay in between. The germline gives CDR1 SGHVS, CDR2 FQNEAQ. The CDR3, as DNA: TGTGCCAGCAGCTCCGTTCGGGGGTCTAACACTGAAGCTTTCTTT. Its translation is CASSSVRGSNTEAFF.

The gene calls are TRBV19 and TRBJ2-5, with D unclear. The germline V gene encodes CDR1 LNHDA and CDR2 SQIVND (reference sequence). The CDR3 is 15 residues long. Deletions cut 1 base from V and 1 base from J, with 10 bases between. CDR3 amino acids: CASSIGRNVQETQYF. CDR3 sequence (DNA): TGTGCCAGTAGTATAGGTCGTAATGTCCAAGAGACCCAGTACTTC.

The chain employs TRBV7-2 and TRBJ2-5; 10 positions agree with TRBD2. The CDR3 is made up of 15 amino acids. V lost 2 bases to trimming and J lost 1 base; unmatched junction nucleotides: 1. Germline V CDR1 and CDR2: SGHTA, FQGNSA. The CDR3 coding sequence is TGTGCCAGCAGCTTAACTAGCGGGACCCAAGAGACCCAGTACTTC. Residues: CASSLTSGTQETQYF.

The chain has TRBV19 and TRBJ1-5; no definite D call. With 6 bases removed from V and 0 bases from J, the gap between germline ends came to 9 bases. CDR1 LNHDA and CDR2 SQIVND come from the germline V gene (reference sequence). This CDR3 is 14 amino acids long. The CDR3 reads CASRLSLSNQPQHF. CDR3 DNA sequence: TGTGCCAGTAGACTGAGCCTTAGCAATCAGCCCCAGCATTTT.

The genes are TRBV11-3 and TRBJ2-5, with a possible D match to TRBD2 (5 bases). The CDR3 consists of 12 residues. Trimming pared 9 bases from V and 2 bases from J, leaving 10 bases between. Germline V gene data show CDR1 as SGHNT and CDR2 as YENEEA. CDR3 nucleotide sequence: TGTGCCAGTGCTCCGGGACAAGAGACCCAGTACTTC. It encodes CASAPGQETQYF.